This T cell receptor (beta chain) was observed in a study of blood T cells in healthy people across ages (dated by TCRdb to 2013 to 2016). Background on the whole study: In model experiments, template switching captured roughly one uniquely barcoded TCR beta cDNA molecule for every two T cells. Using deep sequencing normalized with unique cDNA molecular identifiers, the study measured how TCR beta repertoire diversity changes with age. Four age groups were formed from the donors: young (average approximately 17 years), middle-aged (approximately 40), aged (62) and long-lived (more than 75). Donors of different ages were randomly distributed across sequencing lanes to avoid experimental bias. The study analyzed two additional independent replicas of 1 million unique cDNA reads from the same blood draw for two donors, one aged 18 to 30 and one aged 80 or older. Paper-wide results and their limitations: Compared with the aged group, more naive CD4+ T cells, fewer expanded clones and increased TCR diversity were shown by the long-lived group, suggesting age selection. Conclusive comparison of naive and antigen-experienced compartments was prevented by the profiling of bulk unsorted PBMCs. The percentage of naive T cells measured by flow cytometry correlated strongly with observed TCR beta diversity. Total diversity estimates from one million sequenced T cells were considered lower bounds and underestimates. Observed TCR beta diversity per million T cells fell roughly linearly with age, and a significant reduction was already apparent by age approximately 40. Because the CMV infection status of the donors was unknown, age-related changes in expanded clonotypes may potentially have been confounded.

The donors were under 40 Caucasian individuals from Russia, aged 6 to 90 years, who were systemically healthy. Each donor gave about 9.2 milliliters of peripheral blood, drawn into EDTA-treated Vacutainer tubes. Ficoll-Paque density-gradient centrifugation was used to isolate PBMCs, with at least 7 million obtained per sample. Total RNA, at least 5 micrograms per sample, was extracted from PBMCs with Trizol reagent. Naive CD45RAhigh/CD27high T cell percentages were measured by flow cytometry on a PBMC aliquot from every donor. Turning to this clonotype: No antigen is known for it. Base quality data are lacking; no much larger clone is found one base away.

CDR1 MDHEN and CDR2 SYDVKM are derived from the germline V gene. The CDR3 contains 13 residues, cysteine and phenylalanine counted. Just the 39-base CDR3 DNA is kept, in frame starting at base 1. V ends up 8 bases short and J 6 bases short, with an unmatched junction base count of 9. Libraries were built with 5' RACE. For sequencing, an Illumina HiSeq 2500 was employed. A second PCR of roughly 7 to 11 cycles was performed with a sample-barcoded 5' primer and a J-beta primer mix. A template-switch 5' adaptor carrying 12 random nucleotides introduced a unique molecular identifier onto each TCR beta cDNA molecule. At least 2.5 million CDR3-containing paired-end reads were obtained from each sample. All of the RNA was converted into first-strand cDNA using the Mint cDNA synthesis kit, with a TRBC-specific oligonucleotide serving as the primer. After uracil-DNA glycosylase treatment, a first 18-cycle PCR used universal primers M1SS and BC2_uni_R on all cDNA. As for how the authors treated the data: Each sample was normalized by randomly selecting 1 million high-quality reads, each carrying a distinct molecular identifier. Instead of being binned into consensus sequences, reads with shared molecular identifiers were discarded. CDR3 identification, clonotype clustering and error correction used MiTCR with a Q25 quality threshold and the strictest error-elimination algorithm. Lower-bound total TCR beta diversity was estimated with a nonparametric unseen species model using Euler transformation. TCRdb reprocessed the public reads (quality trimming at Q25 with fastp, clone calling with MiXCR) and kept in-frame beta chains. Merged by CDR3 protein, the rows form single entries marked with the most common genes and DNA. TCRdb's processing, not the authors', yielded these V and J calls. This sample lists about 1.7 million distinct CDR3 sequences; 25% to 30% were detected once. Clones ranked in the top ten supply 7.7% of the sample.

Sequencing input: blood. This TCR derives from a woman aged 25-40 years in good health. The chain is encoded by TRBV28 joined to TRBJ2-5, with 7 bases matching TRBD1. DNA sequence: TGTGCCAGCGGTCGAACGACAGGGAAGACCCAGTACTTC. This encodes CASGRTTGKTQYF. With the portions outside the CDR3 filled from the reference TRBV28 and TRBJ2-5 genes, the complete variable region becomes DVKVTQSSRYLVKRTGEKVFLECVQDMDHENMFWYRQDPGLGLRLIYFSYDVKMKEKGDIPEGYSVSREKKERFSLILESASTNQTSMYLCASGRTTGKTQYFGPGTRLLVL.